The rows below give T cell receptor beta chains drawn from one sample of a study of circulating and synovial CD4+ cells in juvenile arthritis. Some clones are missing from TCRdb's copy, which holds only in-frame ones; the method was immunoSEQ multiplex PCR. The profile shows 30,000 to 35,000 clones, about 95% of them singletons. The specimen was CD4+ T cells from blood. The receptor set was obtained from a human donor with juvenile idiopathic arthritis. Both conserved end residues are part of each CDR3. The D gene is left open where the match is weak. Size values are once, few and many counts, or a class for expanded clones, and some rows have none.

cdr3_aa: CASSLEGAVSGNTIYF
cdr3_nt: TGTGCCAGCAGTTTAGAAGGGGCCGTCTCTGGAAACACCATATATTTT
d_call: -
v_call: TRBV28
clone_size: -
j_call: TRBJ1-3

cdr3_aa: CATSRDGAGTQYNEQFF
cdr3_nt: TGTGCCACCAGCAGAGATGGAGCGGGAACACAATACAATGAGCAGTTCTTC
d_call: TRBD2
v_call: TRBV15
clone_size: -
j_call: TRBJ2-1

cdr3_aa: CASSQELAGATQYF
cdr3_nt: TGCGCCAGCAGCCAAGAGTTAGCGGGTGCTACGCAGTATTTT
d_call: TRBD2
v_call: TRBV4-1
clone_size: -
j_call: TRBJ2-3

cdr3_aa: CASSLGGALRAFF
cdr3_nt: TGTGCCAGCAGCCTCGGAGGGGCGCTCCGAGCTTTCTTT
d_call: -
v_call: TRBV11-3
clone_size: -
j_call: TRBJ1-1

cdr3_aa: CASSKKGQEAFF
cdr3_nt: TGTGCCAGCAGCAAAAAGGGACAGGAAGCTTTCTTT
d_call: TRBD1
v_call: TRBV7-9
clone_size: -
j_call: TRBJ1-1

cdr3_aa: CASSLDGQLNQPQHF
cdr3_nt: TGTGCCAGCAGCTTAGACGGACAGCTCAATCAGCCCCAGCATTTT
d_call: -
v_call: TRBV11-2
clone_size: -
j_call: TRBJ1-5

cdr3_aa: CASSESFGPWRVYSNQPQHF
cdr3_nt: TGCGCCAGCAGTGAGTCGTTTGGGCCATGGCGCGTTTATAGCAATCAGCCCCAGCATTTT
d_call: -
v_call: TRBV10-1
clone_size: -
j_call: TRBJ1-5

cdr3_aa: CASSLVDRVGHGYTF
cdr3_nt: TGTGCCAGCAGCTTGGTAGACAGGGTGGGGCATGGCTACACCTTC
d_call: TRBD1
v_call: TRBV5-4
clone_size: -
j_call: TRBJ1-2

cdr3_aa: CASGRGGATTEAFF
cdr3_nt: TGCGCCAGCGGCCGGGGGGGCGCGACAACTGAAGCTTTCTTT
d_call: -
v_call: TRBV5-1
clone_size: -
j_call: TRBJ1-1

cdr3_aa: CASSIFTGKASNYGYTF
cdr3_nt: TGTGCCAGTAGTATTTTCACAGGGAAGGCCTCGAACTATGGCTACACCTTC
d_call: -
v_call: TRBV19
clone_size: once
j_call: TRBJ1-2

cdr3_aa: CASRLRQGTEAFF
cdr3_nt: TGCGCCAGCAGGCTGAGACAGGGCACTGAAGCTTTCTTT
d_call: TRBD1
v_call: TRBV23-1
clone_size: -
j_call: TRBJ1-1

cdr3_aa: CASSLGDRGGIQYF
cdr3_nt: TGCGCCAGCAGCTTGGGGGACAGGGGGGGCATTCAGTACTTC
d_call: TRBD1
v_call: TRBV5-1
clone_size: -
j_call: TRBJ2-4

cdr3_aa: CATSRGEVAGTQYF
cdr3_nt: TGTGCCACCAGCAGAGGGGAGGTGGCGGGTACGCAGTATTTC
d_call: -
v_call: TRBV15
clone_size: -
j_call: TRBJ2-3

cdr3_aa: CASSPEGWGKNIQYF
cdr3_nt: TGTGCCAGCTCACCAGAGGGATGGGGAAAAAACATTCAGTACTTC
d_call: -
v_call: TRBV18
clone_size: -
j_call: TRBJ2-4

cdr3_aa: CASSFKRTGYTEAFF
cdr3_nt: TGTGCCAGCAGTTTTAAACGTACAGGGTACACTGAAGCTTTCTTT
d_call: -
v_call: TRBV27
clone_size: -
j_call: TRBJ1-1

cdr3_aa: CASTPARGGRDEQFF
cdr3_nt: TGTGCCAGCACCCCAGCTCGGGGGGGCCGGGATGAGCAGTTCTTC
d_call: TRBD2
v_call: TRBV7-9
clone_size: -
j_call: TRBJ2-1

cdr3_aa: CASTRGENTEAFF
cdr3_nt: TGTGCCAGCACCCGGGGGGAGAACACTGAAGCTTTCTTT
d_call: -
v_call: TRBV6-5
clone_size: -
j_call: TRBJ1-1

cdr3_aa: CATSREGGSAFF
cdr3_nt: TGTGCCACCAGCAGAGAGGGGGGTTCAGCTTTCTTT
d_call: -
v_call: TRBV15
clone_size: -
j_call: TRBJ1-1

cdr3_aa: CASSEQNGVTEAFF
cdr3_nt: TGTGCCAGCAGTGAACAGAACGGGGTCACTGAAGCTTTCTTT
d_call: -
v_call: TRBV6-1
clone_size: -
j_call: TRBJ1-1

cdr3_aa: CSVLRSGNTIYF
cdr3_nt: TGCAGCGTTCTGAGGTCTGGAAACACCATATATTTT
d_call: -
v_call: TRBV29-1
clone_size: -
j_call: TRBJ1-3

cdr3_aa: CASSLSTRGAGNTIYF
cdr3_nt: TGTGCCAGCAGTTTATCGACTAGGGGAGCAGGAAACACCATATATTTT
d_call: -
v_call: TRBV27
clone_size: -
j_call: TRBJ1-3

cdr3_aa: CASSPPGLAGYTQYF
cdr3_nt: TGTGCCAGCAGCCCACCGGGACTAGCGGGGTATACGCAGTATTTT
d_call: TRBD2
v_call: TRBV14
clone_size: -
j_call: TRBJ2-3

cdr3_aa: CASPSLDRLNTEAFF
cdr3_nt: TGTGCCAGCCCCTCATTAGACAGACTGAACACTGAAGCTTTCTTT
d_call: -
v_call: TRBV4-2
clone_size: -
j_call: TRBJ1-1

cdr3_aa: CASSWNGGGVPDTQYF
cdr3_nt: TGTGCCAGCAGTTGGAACGGGGGGGGCGTCCCAGATACGCAGTATTTT
d_call: TRBD2
v_call: TRBV7-9
clone_size: -
j_call: TRBJ2-3

cdr3_aa: CASSRQGRHTDTQYF
cdr3_nt: TGTGCCAGCAGTCGCCAGGGGCGGCACACAGATACGCAGTATTTT
d_call: -
v_call: TRBV5-6
clone_size: -
j_call: TRBJ2-3

cdr3_aa: CASSMGPSNTGELFF
cdr3_nt: TGCGCCAGCAGCATGGGGCCCTCGAACACCGGGGAGCTGTTTTTT
d_call: -
v_call: TRBV5-1
clone_size: -
j_call: TRBJ2-2

cdr3_aa: CAWEGGALWGYTF
cdr3_nt: TGTGCCTGGGAGGGGGGGGCCCTATGGGGCTACACCTTC
d_call: -
v_call: TRBV30
clone_size: -
j_call: TRBJ1-2

cdr3_aa: CASSDTGVSFSYEQYF
cdr3_nt: TGTGCCAGCAGTGACACGGGAGTCAGTTTCTCCTACGAGCAGTACTTC
d_call: -
v_call: TRBV5-6
clone_size: once
j_call: TRBJ2-7

cdr3_aa: CASSLDPQGRTDTQYF
cdr3_nt: TGCGCCAGCAGCTTGGACCCACAGGGTAGGACAGATACGCAGTATTTT
d_call: -
v_call: TRBV5-1
clone_size: once
j_call: TRBJ2-3